This T cell receptor (beta chain) was captured by sequencing in a study of CD4 T cells in relation to SARS-CoV-2 and coronaviruses (dated by TCRdb to about 2021). Background for the entire study: In the ViraFEST assay, PBMCs were grown with antigen for around nine days, and TCR beta CDR3s were then sequenced to identify antigen-specific clonal expansions. Memory CD4+ T cell crossreactivity between SARS-CoV-2 and common cold coronavirus spike proteins was assessed at the TCR clonotype level in the study. HLA restriction was mapped for shared crossreactive spike epitopes using patient-derived lymphoblastoid cell lines. An HIV-1 Nef peptide pool or a culture without peptide was used as the negative reference condition. The Adaptive Biotechnologies TCR-sequencing kit was used to sequence samples from a few pre-COVID donors and the naive versus memory experiments, whereas other data were Illumina-based. A different TCR-beta assay, based on Illumina, was used to sequence expansion assays from other donors in the study.

Notes on this clone: Its antigen remains unidentified. The sample holds no much larger clone one base away, and base qualities are not on file.

From the cysteine through the phenylalanine, the CDR3 covers 13 amino acids. CDR3 DNA only is kept here, 39 bases in frame from base 1. Trimming at the junction amounts to 1 base on V and 7 bases on J, and the germline ends lie 8 bases apart. Per the germline V gene, LGHNA is the CDR1 and YSLEER is the CDR2. CD4+ T cells from unexposed donors were collected before the COVID-19 pandemic (2011-2018). After more than 9 days of culture, CD4+ T cells were isolated with the EasySep CD4+ T cell isolation kit. Unexposed donor CD4+ T cells were tested for reactivity to SARS-CoV-2 S and N and four common cold coronavirus spike pools, as cell number allowed. Approximately 1.8 million PBMCs per well were cultured in IMDM with roughly 5% human AB serum and about 10 IU/ml IL-2. Half of the culture medium was replaced with fresh IL-2-containing medium on days 3 and 7. In general, every peptide culture condition was set up in three replicate wells. Leukapheresis product for the unexposed donors was bought commercially. Ficoll-Paque PLUS gradient centrifugation was used to isolate PBMCs from either whole blood or leukapheresis product. PBMCs were either cryopreserved at -140 degrees C or used fresh in the expansion assay. The QIAamp Micro DNA Kit was used to extract genomic DNA from the CD4+ T cells.

Library preparation employed the immunoSEQ multiplex PCR assay. As for the original processing: During preprocessing, nonproductive sequences were removed, as were CDR3s that did not start with C, did not end with F or W, or were shorter than 7 amino acids. Antigen-specific clonotypes were called with the MANAFEST web app, based on expansion relative to reference and other culture wells. A clone counted as positive if significantly expanded in 2 of 3 replicate wells versus the reference culture at FDR below 0.05. Positive clones also required significant expansion versus all other tandem wells and an odds ratio above 5. CDR3 homology was quantified as pairwise Levenshtein distance, calculated with the stringdist R package after three terminal residues were trimmed from each end. Not all clones reach the TCRdb copy of this immuneACCESS table, which keeps in-frame sequences only. Checked studies attribute under half of the gap to unresolved V genes and leave the rest unexplained. That table supplies the V and J calls and clone size; D and trimming were determined from the DNA. The sample data list about 26,000 clones, and 75% to 80% of these were observed just once. 15% to 20% of the sample is taken by the ten largest.

What the work shows at the level of the full study, not this receptor alone: Because no donor provided both pre-pandemic and post-infection samples, tracing the source of pre-existing responses was limited. Small numbers of patients and of tested TCRs were a limitation of the study. Compared with monoreactive clones, crossreactive clones had significantly weaker SARS-CoV-2-driven expansion, a result consistent with antigenic imprinting. Crossreactivity analysis centred on spike protein, so crossreactivity against other viral proteins was not assessed. Memory CD4+ clonotypes crossrecognizing SARS-CoV-2 and at least one common cold coronavirus spike were found in roughly 59% of donors.

Material: CD4+ T cells from PBMCs, cultured in vitro. In this chain, TRBV4-3 is recombined with TRBJ2-1; a tentative D match to TRBD2 spans 5 bases. The receptor was isolated from a human donor in good health. The CDR3 protein: CASSQARGNEQFF. The DNA sequence follows: TGCGCCAGCAGCCAAGCCCGGGGAAATGAGCAGTTCTTC.